The 14 T cell receptor beta chains below were found in one sample sequenced in a study of T-cell reconstitution after alpha-beta-depleted transplantation in children. During its preparation, the TCRbeta library received unique molecular identifiers. One entry per CDR3 protein results from TCRdb running MiXCR on the PCR reads. The sample holds some 150,000 distinct CDR3 sequences; about 8.8% are singletons and the top ten take over 15%. Specimen: PBMCs, mostly from graft donor cells, collected 180 days after TCRalphabeta/CD19-depleted stem cell transplant. The receptors here all came from a female patient aged 2-9 years who had a stem cell transplant for congenital amegakaryocytic thrombocytopenia, so the T cells may come from the graft donor.

This chain connects TRBV6-1 to TRBJ2-7; no reliable D call. From germline, CDR1 is MNHNS and CDR2 SASEGT. Trimming left V 2 bases short and J 3 bases short, with 8 bases between. This CDR3 has 13 amino acids. CDR3 sequence reads: CASSEMRSYEQYF. CDR3 nucleotide sequence: TGTGCCAGCAGTGAAATGAGGAGCTACGAGCAGTACTTC.

This clonotype was found many times. The rearrangement joins TRBV3-1 to TRBJ2-5; weak D call: TRBD2 (5 bases). Germline values: CDR1 LGHDT, CDR2 YNNKEL (reference sequence). Trimming pared 0 bases from V and 7 bases from J, leaving 12 bases between. The length of the CDR3 is 14 residues. The CDR3 DNA sequence: TGTGCCAGCAGCCAAGATCTCACTAGGTCGACCCAGTACTTC. Translating gives CASSQDLTRSTQYF.

The chain links TRBV7-6 to TRBJ2-5; 10 bases map to TRBD2. With V trimmed by 5 bases and J by 5 bases, 8 bases remained unmatched. Germline V CDR1 and CDR2: SGHVS, FNYEAQ. The CDR3 covers 15 residues. In nucleotides, the CDR3 is TGTGCCAGCAGCCAGGGGACTAGCGCACGGGAGACCCAGTACTTC. Protein: CASSQGTSARETQYF.

This chain joins TRBV5-1 and TRBJ2-7, with a tentative D call TRBD2 (6 bases). The CDR3 has 12 residues. V lost 4 bases to trimming and J lost 12 bases, with 17 bases between them. Germline CDR1 and CDR2: SGHRS and YFSETQ. CDR3 loop: CASSAPGASMYF. In nucleotides, the CDR3 is TGCGCCAGCAGCGCTCCGGGAGCTTCGATGTACTTC.

This clonotype was counted between two and nine times. The chain carries TRBV7-2 and TRBJ1-5; D remains unclear. With 5 bases removed from V and 5 bases from J, the gap between germline ends came to 10 bases. Germline values: CDR1 SGHTA, CDR2 FQGNSA. The CDR3 sequence is 13 residues long. The CDR3 loop is CASSGRHHQPQHF. CDR3 in DNA: TGTGCCAGCAGCGGACGGCACCATCAGCCCCAGCATTTT.

This clonotype was counted at least ten times. The chain links TRBV12-3 or TRBV12-4 to TRBJ2-7; possible D gene TRBD1, 6 bases. V lost 1 base, J lost 4 bases, and 8 bases lay in between. The CDR3 length is 13 residues. The CDR3 is CASSLEGVYEQYF. As DNA, the CDR3 is TGTGCCAGCAGTTTAGAGGGGGTTTACGAGCAGTACTTC.

The table lists this clonotype with many counts. This CDR3 reads CASTVPTGELFF. The DNA for the CDR3 is TGTGCCAGCACCGTCCCTACCGGGGAGCTGTTTTTT. The chain combines TRBV28 with TRBJ2-2, with unresolved D. The germline V gene has CDR1 MDHEN and CDR2 SYDVKM. Between the trimmed V and J ends, which lost 7 bases and 5 bases, there was a span of 8 bases. The CDR3 has 12 residues.

Ten or more counts support this clonotype. The V call is TRBV12-3 or TRBV12-4, the J call TRBJ2-7, with D unclear. The V end was cut by 1 base, the J end by 6 bases, with 13 bases between. This CDR3 contains 14 residues. For the CDR3, the DNA is TGTGCCAGCAGTTTAGTCGGCGCCTACCCCGAGCAGTACTTC. As protein: CASSLVGAYPEQYF.

As concerns this clonotype: This may be a read error: a much more frequent sequence differs by one nucleotide. The chain links TRBV7-9 to TRBJ1-1, with D possibly being TRBD1 (5 bases). The CDR3 is 14 amino acids. Germline V gives CDR1 SEHNR, CDR2 FQNEAQ (reference sequence). CDR3: CATSSITGATEAFF. For the CDR3, the DNA is TGTGCCACCAGCTCCATAACTGGGGCCACTGAAGCTTTCTTT.

This clonotype was recorded many times. The rearrangement joins TRBV7-2 to TRBJ2-7; the D gene is possibly TRBD2 (5 bases). With 5 bases removed from V and 0 bases from J, the gap between germline ends came to 11 bases. Looked up from germline, CDR1 is SGHTA and CDR2 is FQGNSA. This CDR3 has 14 residues. This CDR3 reads CASSPRALSYEQYF. CDR3 coding DNA: TGTGCCAGCAGCCCGAGGGCCCTCTCCTACGAGCAGTACTTC.

This clonotype was detected many times. The chain joins TRBV7-8 to TRBJ2-7; 7 bases agree with TRBD1. Losses at the gene ends were 4 bases for V and 6 bases for J; bases not matched to a gene: 15. This CDR3 is 16 amino acids long. Germline V CDR1 and CDR2: SGHVS, FQNEAQ. The CDR3 loop is CASSSPRAGGLSEQYF. CDR3 coding DNA: TGTGCCAGCAGCTCACCCCGGGCAGGGGGATTAAGCGAGCAGTACTTC.

V is TRBV27 and J is TRBJ2-1, with a possible D match to TRBD2 (5 bases). The V gene's germline CDR1 is MNHEY and CDR2 SMNVEV (reference sequence). CDR3 length equals 12 residues. Trimming cost V 6 bases and J 8 bases, with 11 bases left between them. The CDR3 nucleotides read TGTGCCAGCAGCCGGGGATCGTATGAGCAGTTCTTC. Residues: CASSRGSYEQFF.

In the case of this clonotype: This may stem from a read error, because a much larger clone lies one nucleotide away. The gene calls are TRBV29-1 and TRBJ1-2; D is possibly TRBD1 (6 bases). The V end was cut by 8 bases, the J end by 4 bases, with 14 bases between. The CDR3 sequence is 12 residues long. CDR1 SQVTM and CDR2 ANQGSEA come from the germline V gene. CDR3: CSWGARGYGYTF. Written as DNA, the CDR3 is TGCAGCTGGGGGGCCAGGGGCTATGGCTACACCTTC.

This clonotype was seen only a few times. This rearrangement joins TRBV10-3 to TRBJ1-1; no clear D. Between the trimmed V and J ends, which lost 2 bases and 4 bases, there was a span of 14 bases. Germline lookup yields CDR1 ENHRY and CDR2 SYGVKD. The CDR3 consists of 15 residues. The CDR3 nucleotides read TGTGCCATCAGTGAGAGGGTGGGCAGAGGCACTGAAGCTTTCTTT. Its protein is CAISERVGRGTEAFF.